The rows below give T cell receptor beta chains drawn from one sample of a study of CD8 T cells in ankylosing spondylitis. TCRdb used MiXCR to reprocess the 5' RACE reads, holding one entry per CDR3 protein. The sample consists of nearly 350,000 distinct CDR3 sequences, 14% to 15% of them appearing once. The sample comprised blood, either unsorted or a sorted T cell fraction (not recorded which). Receptor source: a male donor with ankylosing spondylitis or in good health (not recorded which). CDR3s include the opening cysteine and the closing phenylalanine or tryptophan. The D gene is left open where the match is weak. Some rows have no size entry. The others give once, few or many, or a class for an expanded clone.

clone size: NA; V gene: TRBV25-1; J gene: TRBJ2-7; D gene: NA; CDR3 DNA: TGTGCCAGCAGTGAAGGGGGGAGCTCCTACGAGCAGTACTTC; CDR3 protein: CASSEGGSSYEQYF
clone size: many; V gene: TRBV12-3/TRBV12-4; J gene: TRBJ1-1; D gene: NA; CDR3 DNA: TGTGCCAGCAGTCCCGACAGGACGAACACTGAAGCTTTCTTT; CDR3 protein: CASSPDRTNTEAFF
clone size: NA; V gene: TRBV15; J gene: TRBJ2-3; D gene: NA; CDR3 DNA: TGTGCCACCAGCAGATCTCCCAGGGCGGGTTCCACAGATACGCAGTATTTT; CDR3 protein: CATSRSPRAGSTDTQYF
clone size: few; V gene: TRBV7-9; J gene: TRBJ1-4; D gene: TRBD1; CDR3 DNA: TGTGCCGGCGGGGGACAGACTAATGAAAAACTGTTTTTT; CDR3 protein: CAGGGQTNEKLFF
clone size: NA; V gene: TRBV19; J gene: TRBJ2-7; D gene: NA; CDR3 DNA: TGTGCCAGTAGTATGGGCCCACCAAACGACTACGAGCAGTACTTC; CDR3 protein: CASSMGPPNDYEQYF
clone size: NA; V gene: TRBV12-3/TRBV12-4; J gene: TRBJ2-7; D gene: NA; CDR3 DNA: TGTGCCAGCAGTCGAAGGGACGGAGAATACGAGCAGTACTTC; CDR3 protein: CASSRRDGEYEQYF
clone size: NA; V gene: TRBV10-3; J gene: TRBJ2-2; D gene: NA; CDR3 DNA: TGTGCCATAAGACAGGACGCGAACACCGGGGAGCTGTTTTTT; CDR3 protein: CAIRQDANTGELFF
clone size: many; V gene: TRBV5-1; J gene: TRBJ1-1; D gene: NA; CDR3 DNA: TGCGCCAGCAGCTTGGCGGGGGATGGGACTGAAGCTTTCTTT; CDR3 protein: CASSLAGDGTEAFF
clone size: NA; V gene: TRBV20-1; J gene: TRBJ1-5; D gene: NA; CDR3 DNA: TGCAGTGCTACTGACAGCCCATATAGCAATCAGCCCCAGCATTTT; CDR3 protein: CSATDSPYSNQPQHF
clone size: NA; V gene: TRBV5-1; J gene: TRBJ2-4; D gene: TRBD2; CDR3 DNA: TGCGCCAGCAGCTCGGGACTAGTCTCACCAGACATTCAGTACTTC; CDR3 protein: CASSSGLVSPDIQYF
clone size: NA; V gene: TRBV5-1; J gene: TRBJ2-2; D gene: NA; CDR3 DNA: TGCGCCAGCAGCGTAGGGAACACCGGGGGGCTGTTTTTT; CDR3 protein: CASSVGNTGGLFF
clone size: few; V gene: TRBV14; J gene: TRBJ2-7; D gene: TRBD1; CDR3 DNA: TGTGCCAGCAGCCAATTTCGGGACAGGTACTACGAGCAGTACTTC; CDR3 protein: CASSQFRDRYYEQYF
clone size: NA; V gene: TRBV20-1; J gene: TRBJ2-7; D gene: TRBD2; CDR3 DNA: TGCAGTGCTAGAGAGAAGCGGGGGACGAAAGCCTACGAGCAGTACTTC; CDR3 protein: CSAREKRGTKAYEQYF
clone size: NA; V gene: TRBV10-3; J gene: TRBJ1-2; D gene: TRBD1; CDR3 DNA: TGTGCCATCAGTGAGACCCGGGACAGGGGATTAGGCTACACCTTC; CDR3 protein: CAISETRDRGLGYTF
clone size: NA; V gene: TRBV7-9; J gene: TRBJ2-1; D gene: NA; CDR3 DNA: TGTGCCAGCCTCGGTAGTAGGTCCTACAATGAGCAGTTCTTC; CDR3 protein: CASLGSRSYNEQFF
clone size: NA; V gene: TRBV6-1; J gene: TRBJ2-3; D gene: TRBD2; CDR3 DNA: TGTGCCAGCAGTGATCCGGGACTAGCGGCAAGCACAGATACGCAGTATTTT; CDR3 protein: CASSDPGLAASTDTQYF
clone size: NA; V gene: TRBV15; J gene: TRBJ1-6; D gene: NA; CDR3 DNA: TGTGCCACCAGCAGGGTGGGAGGAGTGTCACCCCTCCACTTT; CDR3 protein: CATSRVGGVSPLHF
clone size: many; V gene: TRBV5-1; J gene: TRBJ2-3; D gene: NA; CDR3 DNA: TGCGCCAGCAGCAGGAAGACTACAGATACGCAGTATTTT; CDR3 protein: CASSRKTTDTQYF
clone size: NA; V gene: TRBV4-1; J gene: TRBJ2-5; D gene: TRBD2; CDR3 DNA: TGCGCCAGCAGCCAGGGGACTAGCACCTACGGGGAGACCCAGTACTTC; CDR3 protein: CASSQGTSTYGETQYF
clone size: few; V gene: TRBV5-1; J gene: TRBJ2-1; D gene: TRBD2; CDR3 DNA: TGCGCCAGCAGCTTAGTAGCGGGAGGGCCCTCAGACAATGAGCAGTTCTTC; CDR3 protein: CASSLVAGGPSDNEQFF
clone size: NA; V gene: TRBV29-1; J gene: TRBJ1-1; D gene: NA; CDR3 DNA: TGCAGCGTTGGGACAGCCGCGGGCACTGAAGCTTTCTTT; CDR3 protein: CSVGTAAGTEAFF
clone size: few; V gene: TRBV7-6; J gene: TRBJ2-1; D gene: TRBD2; CDR3 DNA: TGTGCCAGCAGCTTAAGGACTAGCGGGGACTACAATGAGCAGTTCTTC; CDR3 protein: CASSLRTSGDYNEQFF
clone size: NA; V gene: TRBV6-5; J gene: TRBJ2-2; D gene: NA; CDR3 DNA: TGTGCCAGCAGCTACTCGCCCCAGGGGTCCGGGGAGCTGTTTTTT; CDR3 protein: CASSYSPQGSGELFF
clone size: NA; V gene: TRBV6-2/TRBV6-3; J gene: TRBJ2-1; D gene: NA; CDR3 DNA: TGTGCCAGCAGTTATTCACGAGCCAATGAGCAGTTCTTC; CDR3 protein: CASSYSRANEQFF
clone size: few; V gene: TRBV5-1; J gene: TRBJ2-7; D gene: TRBD1; CDR3 DNA: TGCGCCAGCAGTATTGATAGGACAGGGGCAAACTACGAGCAGTACTTC; CDR3 protein: CASSIDRTGANYEQYF
clone size: few; V gene: TRBV7-8; J gene: TRBJ2-1; D gene: TRBD2; CDR3 DNA: TGTGCCAGCAGCTTAGTGGGACTAGCGGGAGGGCCGAGAACATACAATGAGCAGTTCTTC; CDR3 protein: CASSLVGLAGGPRTYNEQFF
clone size: few; V gene: TRBV5-1; J gene: TRBJ2-5; D gene: NA; CDR3 DNA: TGCGCCAGCAGCTTGGCCATGGGACCGGGAGAGACCCAGTACTTC; CDR3 protein: CASSLAMGPGETQYF
clone size: many; V gene: TRBV5-1; J gene: TRBJ2-3; D gene: TRBD1; CDR3 DNA: TGCGCCAGCAGTCGGACAGGGGATGGTGCAGATACGCAGTATTTT; CDR3 protein: CASSRTGDGADTQYF
clone size: NA; V gene: TRBV27; J gene: TRBJ1-1; D gene: NA; CDR3 DNA: TGTGCCAGCAGTTCTGGGCAGACTCTCAGCACTGAAGCTTTCTTT; CDR3 protein: CASSSGQTLSTEAFF
clone size: NA; V gene: TRBV6-5; J gene: TRBJ2-1; D gene: NA; CDR3 DNA: TGTGCCAGCAGTTACGTTGACTTTTACAATGAGCAGTTCTTC; CDR3 protein: CASSYVDFYNEQFF
clone size: few; V gene: TRBV19; J gene: TRBJ1-1; D gene: NA; CDR3 DNA: TGTGCCAGTAGTTACCACGCGGGAGCTTTCTTT; CDR3 protein: CASSYHAGAFF
clone size: many; V gene: TRBV20-1; J gene: TRBJ2-7; D gene: TRBD2; CDR3 DNA: TGCAGTGCTGGGGGGCCTAGCGGGTTTTACGAGCAGTACTTC; CDR3 protein: CSAGGPSGFYEQYF
clone size: few; V gene: TRBV4-1; J gene: TRBJ2-7; D gene: NA; CDR3 DNA: TGCGCCAGCAGCCAAGATCCCTACGAGCAGTACTTC; CDR3 protein: CASSQDPYEQYF